This TCR beta chain stems from a study of response to subunit inactivated influenza vaccine. Study-wide results and limits: Every seasonal influenza vaccination brings in few new T cells, the authors suggested.

Points on this clonotype: Its target is not known.

The V segment lost 3 bases and the J segment 2 bases; nucleotides outside the gene matches: 4. Germline CDR1 is DFQATT and CDR2 is SNEGSKA (reference sequence). This CDR3 region has 15 residues. TCRdb reprocessed the RT-PCR reads via MiXCR and lists one record per CDR3 protein. The sample records around 750,000 distinct CDR3 sequences, around 21% being singletons. The chain carries TRBV20-1 and TRBJ2-1; 10 bases are a match to TRBD2. Sequencing used PBMCs from blood, obtained about 5 days after vaccination. The sequence was obtained from a man aged 45-60 years who received an inactivated influenza vaccine. CDR3 sequence reads: CSARKREGTYNEQFF. The CDR3 bases are TGCAGTGCTAGGAAGCGGGAGGGAACCTACAATGAGCAGTTCTTC.